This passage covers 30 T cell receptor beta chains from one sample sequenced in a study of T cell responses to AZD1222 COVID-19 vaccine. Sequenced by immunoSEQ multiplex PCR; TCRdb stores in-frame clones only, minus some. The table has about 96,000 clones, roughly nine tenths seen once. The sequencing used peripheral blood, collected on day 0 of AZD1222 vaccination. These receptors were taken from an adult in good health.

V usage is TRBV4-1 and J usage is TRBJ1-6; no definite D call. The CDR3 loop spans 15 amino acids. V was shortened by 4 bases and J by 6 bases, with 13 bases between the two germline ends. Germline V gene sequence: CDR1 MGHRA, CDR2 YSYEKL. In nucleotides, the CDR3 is TGCGCCAGCAGCCCCCCCGGACGGACTAATTCACCCCTCCACTTT. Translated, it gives CASSPPGRTNSPLHF.

The CDR3 bases are TGCGCCAGCAGTGGGACAGGGGATTATTCACCCCTCCACTTT. The encoded protein is CASSGTGDYSPLHF. The genes are TRBV5-1 and TRBJ1-6; 10 positions agree with TRBD1. The CDR3 spans 14 residues. Per germline, CDR1 SGHRS and CDR2 YFSETQ. Trimming cost V 5 bases and J 8 bases; bases outside gene matches: 4.

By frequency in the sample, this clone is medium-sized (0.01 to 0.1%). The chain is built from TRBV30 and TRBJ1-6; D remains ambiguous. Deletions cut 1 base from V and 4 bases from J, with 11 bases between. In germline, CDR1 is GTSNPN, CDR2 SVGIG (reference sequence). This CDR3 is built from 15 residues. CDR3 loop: CAWSAPGEYNSPLHF. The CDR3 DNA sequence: TGTGCCTGGAGTGCCCCAGGCGAATATAATTCACCCCTCCACTTT.

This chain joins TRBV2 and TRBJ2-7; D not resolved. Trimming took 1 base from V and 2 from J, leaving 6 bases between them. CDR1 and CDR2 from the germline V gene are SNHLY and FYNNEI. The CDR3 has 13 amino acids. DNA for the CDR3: TGTGCCAGCAGTGAAGGCAACGCCTACGAGCAGTACTTC. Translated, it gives CASSEGNAYEQYF.

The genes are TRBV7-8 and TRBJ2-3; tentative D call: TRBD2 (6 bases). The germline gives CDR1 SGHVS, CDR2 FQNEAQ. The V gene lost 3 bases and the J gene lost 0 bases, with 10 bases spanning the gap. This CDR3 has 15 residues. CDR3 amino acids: CASSFSGSSTDTQYF. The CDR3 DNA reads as TGTGCCAGCAGCTTTAGCGGTTCTAGCACAGATACGCAGTATTTT.

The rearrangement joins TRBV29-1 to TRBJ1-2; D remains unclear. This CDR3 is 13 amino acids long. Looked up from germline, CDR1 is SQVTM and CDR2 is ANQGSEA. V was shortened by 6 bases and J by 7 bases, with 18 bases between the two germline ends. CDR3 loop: CSVGRERTSGYTF. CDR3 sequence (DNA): TGCAGCGTCGGGAGAGAGCGAACGAGTGGCTACACCTTC.

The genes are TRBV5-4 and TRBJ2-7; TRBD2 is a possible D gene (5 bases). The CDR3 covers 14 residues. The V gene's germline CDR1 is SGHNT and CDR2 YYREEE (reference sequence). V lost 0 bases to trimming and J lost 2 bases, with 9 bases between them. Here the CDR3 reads CASSLAGIPYEQYF. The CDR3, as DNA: TGTGCCAGCAGCTTGGCGGGAATCCCCTACGAGCAGTACTTC.

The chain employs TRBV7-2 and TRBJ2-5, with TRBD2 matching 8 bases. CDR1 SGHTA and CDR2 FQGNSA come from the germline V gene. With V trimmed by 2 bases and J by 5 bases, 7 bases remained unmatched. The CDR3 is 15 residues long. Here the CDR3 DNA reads TGTGCCAGCAGCTTAAACGGGGGGGTAAGGGAGACCCAGTACTTC. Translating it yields CASSLNGGVRETQYF.

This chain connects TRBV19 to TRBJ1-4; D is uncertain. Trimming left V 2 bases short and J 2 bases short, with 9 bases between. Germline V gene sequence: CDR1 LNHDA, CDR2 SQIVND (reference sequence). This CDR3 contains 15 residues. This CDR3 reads CASSIQTMTNEKLFF. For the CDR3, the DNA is TGTGCCAGTAGTATACAGACCATGACTAATGAAAAACTGTTTTTT.

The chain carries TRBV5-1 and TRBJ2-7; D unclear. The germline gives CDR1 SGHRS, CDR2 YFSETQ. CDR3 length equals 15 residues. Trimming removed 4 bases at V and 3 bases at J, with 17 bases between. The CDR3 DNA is TGCGCCAGCAGCCAAGCCGACCTATACCACTACGAGCAGTACTTC. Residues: CASSQADLYHYEQYF.

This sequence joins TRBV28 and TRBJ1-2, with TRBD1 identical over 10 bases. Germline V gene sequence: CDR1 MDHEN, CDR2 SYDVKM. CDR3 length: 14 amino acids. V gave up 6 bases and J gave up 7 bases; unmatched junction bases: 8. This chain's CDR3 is CASSGPGQGSGYTF. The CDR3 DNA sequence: TGTGCCAGCAGCGGACCGGGACAGGGGAGTGGCTACACCTTC.

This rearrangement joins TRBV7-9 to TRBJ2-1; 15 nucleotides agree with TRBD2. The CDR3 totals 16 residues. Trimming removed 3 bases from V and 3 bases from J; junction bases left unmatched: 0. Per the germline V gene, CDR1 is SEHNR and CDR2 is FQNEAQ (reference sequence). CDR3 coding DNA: TGTGCCAGCAGCTTGGGACTAGCGGGGGGCTACAATGAGCAGTTCTTC. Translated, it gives CASSLGLAGGYNEQFF.

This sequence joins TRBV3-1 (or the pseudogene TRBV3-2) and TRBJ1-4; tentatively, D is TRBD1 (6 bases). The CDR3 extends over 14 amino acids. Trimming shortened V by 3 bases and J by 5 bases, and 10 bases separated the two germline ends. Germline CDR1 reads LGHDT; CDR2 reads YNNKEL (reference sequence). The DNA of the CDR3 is TGTGCCAGCAGCCAGGGGGCGAAAAATGAAAAACTGTTTTTT. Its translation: CASSQGAKNEKLFF.

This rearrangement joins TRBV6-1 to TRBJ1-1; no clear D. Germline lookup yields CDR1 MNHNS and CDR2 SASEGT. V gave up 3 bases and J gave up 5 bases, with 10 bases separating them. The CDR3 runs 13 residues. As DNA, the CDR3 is TGTGCCAGCAGTGATTGGGAGGGAACTGAAGCTTTCTTT. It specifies CASSDWEGTEAFF.

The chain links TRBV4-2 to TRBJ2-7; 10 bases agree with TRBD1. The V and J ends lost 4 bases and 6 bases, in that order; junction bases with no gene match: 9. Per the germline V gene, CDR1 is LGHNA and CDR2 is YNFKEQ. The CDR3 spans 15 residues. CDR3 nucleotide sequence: TGTGCCAGCAGCCCGCCGGGGGACAGGGGTTCCGAGCAGTACTTC. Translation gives CASSPPGDRGSEQYF.

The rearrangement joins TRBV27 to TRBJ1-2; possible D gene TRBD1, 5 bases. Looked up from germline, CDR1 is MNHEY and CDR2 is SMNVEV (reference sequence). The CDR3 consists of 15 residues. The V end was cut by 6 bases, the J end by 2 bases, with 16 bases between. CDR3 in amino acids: CASSPRGTTNYGYTF. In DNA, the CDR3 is TGTGCCAGCAGCCCGCGGGGCACTACGAACTATGGCTACACCTTC.

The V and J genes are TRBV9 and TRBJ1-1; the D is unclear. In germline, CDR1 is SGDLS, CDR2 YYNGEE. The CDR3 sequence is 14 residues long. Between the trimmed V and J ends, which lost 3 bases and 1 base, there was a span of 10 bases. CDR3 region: CASSGTSGNTEAFF. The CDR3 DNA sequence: TGTGCCAGCAGCGGAACTTCAGGGAACACTGAAGCTTTCTTT.

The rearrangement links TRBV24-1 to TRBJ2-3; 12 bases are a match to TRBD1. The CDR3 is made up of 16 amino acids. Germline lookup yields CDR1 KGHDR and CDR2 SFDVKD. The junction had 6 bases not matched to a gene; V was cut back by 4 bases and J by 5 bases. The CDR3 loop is CATSDRDRGLGDTQYF. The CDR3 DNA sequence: TGTGCCACCAGTGACCGGGACAGGGGGCTTGGAGATACGCAGTATTTT.

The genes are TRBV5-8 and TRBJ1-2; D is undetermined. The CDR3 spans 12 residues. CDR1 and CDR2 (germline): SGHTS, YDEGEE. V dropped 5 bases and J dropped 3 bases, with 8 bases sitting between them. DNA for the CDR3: TGTGCCAGCAGGGGAGGGTACTATGGCTACACCTTC. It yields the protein CASRGGYYGYTF.

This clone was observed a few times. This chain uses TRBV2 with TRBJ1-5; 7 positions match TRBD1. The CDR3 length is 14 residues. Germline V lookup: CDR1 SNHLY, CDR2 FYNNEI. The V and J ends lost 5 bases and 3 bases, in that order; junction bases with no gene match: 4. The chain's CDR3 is CASSRTGANQPQHF. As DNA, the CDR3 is TGTGCCAGCAGTCGTACAGGGGCCAATCAGCCCCAGCATTTT.

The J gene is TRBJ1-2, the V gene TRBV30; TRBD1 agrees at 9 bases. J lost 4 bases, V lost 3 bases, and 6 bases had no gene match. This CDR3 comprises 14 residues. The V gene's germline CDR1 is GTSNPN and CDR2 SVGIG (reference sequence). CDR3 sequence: CAWRPPGQGYGYTF. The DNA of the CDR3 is TGTGCCTGGAGGCCACCGGGACAGGGCTATGGCTACACCTTC.

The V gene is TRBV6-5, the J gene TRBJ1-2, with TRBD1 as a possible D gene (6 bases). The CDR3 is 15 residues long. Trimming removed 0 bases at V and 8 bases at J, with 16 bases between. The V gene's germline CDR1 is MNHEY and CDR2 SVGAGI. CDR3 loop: CASSYSIGGARGYTF. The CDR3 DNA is TGTGCCAGCAGTTACTCGATCGGGGGCGCGAGGGGCTACACCTTC.

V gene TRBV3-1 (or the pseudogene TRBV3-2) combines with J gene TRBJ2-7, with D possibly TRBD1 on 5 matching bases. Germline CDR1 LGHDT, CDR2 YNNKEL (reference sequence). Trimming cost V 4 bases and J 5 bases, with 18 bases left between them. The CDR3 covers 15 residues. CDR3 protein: CASSPNQGAYNEQYF. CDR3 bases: TGTGCCAGCAGCCCCAATCAAGGGGCCTACAACGAGCAGTACTTC.

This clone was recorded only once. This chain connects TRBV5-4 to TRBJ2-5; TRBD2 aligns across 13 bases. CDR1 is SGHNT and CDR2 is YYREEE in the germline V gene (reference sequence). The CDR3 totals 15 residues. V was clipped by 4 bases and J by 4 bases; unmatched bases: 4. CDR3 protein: CASSKTSGGIETQYF. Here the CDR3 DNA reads TGTGCCAGCAGCAAGACTAGCGGGGGGATAGAGACCCAGTACTTC.

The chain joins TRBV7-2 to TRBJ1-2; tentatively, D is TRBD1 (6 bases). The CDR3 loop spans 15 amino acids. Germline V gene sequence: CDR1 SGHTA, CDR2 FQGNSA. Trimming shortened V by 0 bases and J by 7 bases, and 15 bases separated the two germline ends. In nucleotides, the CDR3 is TGTGCCAGCAGCTTAGCGGGGCAGGGGAAGCGTGGCTACACCTTC. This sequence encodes CASSLAGQGKRGYTF.

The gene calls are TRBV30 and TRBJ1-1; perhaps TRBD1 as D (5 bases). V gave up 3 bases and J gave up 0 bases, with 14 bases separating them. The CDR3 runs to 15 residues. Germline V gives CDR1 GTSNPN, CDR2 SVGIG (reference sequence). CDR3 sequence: CAWSSRGAMNTEAFF. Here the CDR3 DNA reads TGTGCCTGGAGCAGTCGTGGGGCCATGAACACTGAAGCTTTCTTT.

Written as DNA, the CDR3 is TGTGCCAGCAGCACAGGGTACTCGTTGAACACTGAAGCTTTCTTT. Its protein product is CASSTGYSLNTEAFF. The chain uses TRBV11-2 and TRBJ1-1; tentative D call: TRBD1 (6 bases). The V end was cut by 5 bases, the J end by 0 bases, with 13 bases between. The CDR3 length is 15 residues. Germline V CDR1 and CDR2: SGHAT, FQNNGV. The whole variable domain, remainder taken from reference TRBV11-2 and TRBJ1-1, is EAGVAQSPRYKIIEKRQSVAFWCNPISGHATLYWYQQILGQGPKLLIQFQNNGVVDDSQLPKDRFSAERLKGVDSTLKIQPAKLEDSAVYLCASSTGYSLNTEAFFGQGTRLTVV.

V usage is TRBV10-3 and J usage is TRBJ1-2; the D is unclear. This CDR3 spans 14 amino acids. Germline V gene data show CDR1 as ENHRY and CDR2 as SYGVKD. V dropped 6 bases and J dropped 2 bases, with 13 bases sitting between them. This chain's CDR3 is CAISRDHLNYGYTF. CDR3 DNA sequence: TGTGCCATCAGCCGTGATCATCTAAACTATGGCTACACCTTC.

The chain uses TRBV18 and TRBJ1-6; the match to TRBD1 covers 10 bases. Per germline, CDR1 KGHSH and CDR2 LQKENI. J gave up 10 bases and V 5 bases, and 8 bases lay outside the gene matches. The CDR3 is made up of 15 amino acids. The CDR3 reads CASSTGQGNGSPLHF. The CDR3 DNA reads TGTGCCAGCTCAACGGGACAGGGGAACGGATCACCCCTCCACTTT.

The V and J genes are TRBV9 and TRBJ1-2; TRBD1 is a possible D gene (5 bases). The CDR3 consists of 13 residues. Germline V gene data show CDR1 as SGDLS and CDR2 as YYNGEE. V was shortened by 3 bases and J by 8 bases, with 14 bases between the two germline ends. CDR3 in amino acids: CASSASPGLGYTF. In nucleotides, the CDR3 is TGTGCCAGCAGCGCCTCGCCAGGGTTGGGCTACACCTTC.